One and the same sample provided the 24 T cell receptor beta chains below, sequenced in a study of OX40 agonist ivuxolimab in advanced cancers. The method was immunoSEQ multiplex PCR; TCRdb's version includes in-frame clones alone and lacks a portion of them. In the table there are 70,000 to 90,000 clones, 65% to 85% of which are singletons. This sample comprised CD4+ or CD8+ T cells sorted from blood, obtained in a trial of the OX40 agonist ivuxolimab. These receptors all come from an adult with an advanced solid tumor such as melanoma, head and neck, liver or kidney cancer.

In nucleotides, the CDR3 is TGTGCCAGCTTGAGCGGAAACACCATATATTTT. Translating gives CASLSGNTIYF. The chain couples TRBV5-5 to TRBJ1-3; D is unresolved. V lost 7 bases and J 4 bases, leaving 6 bases between the germline ends. CDR3 size: 11 residues. From germline, CDR1 is SGHKS and CDR2 YYEKEE (reference sequence).

Worth noting for this clone: One junction end disagrees with the germline gene, perhaps due to a read error. The chain joins TRBV7-7 to TRBJ2-2; tentative D call: TRBD2 (7 bases). The CDR3 covers 17 residues. Germline V lookup: CDR1 SSHAT, CDR2 FNYEAQ (reference sequence). The CDR3 protein is CASNNFFRGAGTGELFF. The CDR3 nucleotides read TGTGCTAGCAACAATTTTTTCCGGGGGGCAGGCACCGGGGAGCTGTTTTTT.

The chain joins TRBV4-1 to TRBJ2-1; a possible D gene is TRBD1 (6 bases). V lost 1 base, J lost 3 bases, and 10 bases lay in between. The CDR3 is made up of 15 amino acids. The V gene's germline CDR1 is MGHRA and CDR2 YSYEKL. CDR3: CASSQGGTIYNEQFF. The CDR3 nucleotides are TGCGCCAGCAGCCAAGGGGGGACAATCTACAATGAGCAGTTCTTC.

This clone was seen a handful of times. The chain recombines TRBV9 with TRBJ1-2, with D possibly being TRBD1 (6 bases). The germline V gene encodes CDR1 SGDLS and CDR2 YYNGEE. V lost 0 bases and J 4 bases, leaving 13 bases between the germline ends. This CDR3 spans 15 amino acids. Here the CDR3 DNA reads TGTGCCAGCAGCGTAGAAAGCGGGACAACCTATGGCTACACCTTC. Translation gives CASSVESGTTYGYTF.

The chain employs TRBV5-5 and TRBJ2-6, with 10 nucleotides matching TRBD1. The trim removed 0 bases at V and 0 bases at J, leaving 3 bases unmatched. This CDR3 is built from 18 residues. Germline CDR1 and CDR2: SGHKS and YYEKEE (reference sequence). The CDR3 reads CASSLAGQGSSGANVLTF. CDR3 DNA sequence: TGTGCCAGCAGCTTGGCGGGACAGGGGAGCTCTGGGGCCAACGTCCTGACTTTC.

The rearrangement joins TRBV5-4 to TRBJ2-1, with D perhaps matching TRBD1 or TRBD2 (6 bases each). The length of the CDR3 is 13 residues. Germline values: CDR1 SGHNT, CDR2 YYREEE (reference sequence). Trimming shortened V by 5 bases and J by 8 bases, and 14 bases separated the two germline ends. CDR3 in DNA: TGTGCCAGCAGTTCGAAGGGGGGCGATGAGCAGTTCTTC. Residues: CASSSKGGDEQFF. Complete variable domain (other parts from reference TRBV5-4 and TRBJ2-1): ETGVTQSPTHLIKTRGQQVTLRCSSQSGHNTVSWYQQALGQGPQFIFQYYREEENGRGNFPPRFSGLQFPNYSSELNVNALELDDSALYLCASSSKGGDEQFFGPGTRLTVL.

This chain links TRBV7-9 with TRBJ2-5; 11 bases fit TRBD2. The J call could be wrong; TRBJ2-7 is a better fit for the DNA end. Germline CDR1 is SEHNR and CDR2 is FQNEAQ (reference sequence). The CDR3 has 14 amino acids. CDR3 sequence: CASSSLAGGYEQYF. The CDR3 DNA reads as TGTGCCAGCAGCTCGCTAGCGGGAGGCTACGAGCAGTACTTC.

CDR3 DNA sequence: TGTGCCAGCAGCTTAGGGGGAAACAGGGGGCGTTCACCCCTCCACTTT. Protein sequence: CASSLGGNRGRSPLHF. This sequence joins TRBV7-8 and TRBJ1-6; 9 bases match TRBD1. V lost 1 base and J lost 9; bases outside the gene matches: 7. The CDR3 loop spans 16 amino acids. CDR1 is SGHVS and CDR2 is FQNEAQ in the germline V gene.

The chain couples TRBV6-6 to TRBJ1-2; the D gene is possibly TRBD1 (5 bases). The germline gives CDR1 MNHNY, CDR2 SVGAGI (reference sequence). V was cut by 2 bases and J by 13 bases, with 14 bases left in between. The CDR3 length is 12 residues. DNA for the CDR3: TGTGCCAGCAGTTACACTAGCGGGGCCAGCACCTTC. Translation: CASSYTSGASTF.

The V and J genes are TRBV29-1 and TRBJ1-2; possibly TRBD1 for D (5 bases). The CDR3 covers 12 residues. The V end was cut by 7 bases, the J end by 2 bases, with 11 bases between. Germline V CDR1 and CDR2: SQVTM, ANQGSEA. The CDR3 is CSALSGNYGYTF. Here the CDR3 DNA reads TGCAGCGCCCTTTCAGGGAACTATGGCTACACCTTC.

This clone was found once. The chain employs TRBV9 and TRBJ1-3; TRBD1 might be the D (5 bases). The V and J ends lost 4 bases and 7 bases respectively, with 30 bases between them. Germline-derived CDR1 and CDR2 are SGDLS and YYNGEE. This CDR3 region has 19 residues. CDR3 sequence reads: CASSPRGAKPGGWENTIYF. CDR3 nucleotides: TGTGCCAGCAGCCCAAGAGGGGCTAAACCGGGGGGTTGGGAGAACACCATATATTTT.

The chain is built from TRBV30 and TRBJ1-2; no definite D call. The CDR3 totals 11 residues. Germline values: CDR1 GTSNPN, CDR2 SVGIG (reference sequence). V dropped 2 bases and J dropped 5 bases, with 6 bases sitting between them. CDR3 sequence: CAWSSLYGYTF. The CDR3 nucleotides are TGTGCCTGGAGTAGTCTATATGGCTACACCTTC.

The chain is built from TRBV5-1 and TRBJ1-4; D possibly corresponds to TRBD1 (5 bases). CDR3 length: 14 amino acids. V lost 4 bases and J 6 bases, leaving 13 bases between the germline ends. Germline V gives CDR1 SGHRS, CDR2 YFSETQ. CDR3 bases: TGCGCCAGCAGCCGTCTCGGGGGGGATGAAAAACTGTTTTTT. This codes for CASSRLGGDEKLFF.

V usage is TRBV30 and J usage is TRBJ1-5, with no clear D. The CDR3 runs to 16 residues. The germline V gene has CDR1 GTSNPN and CDR2 SVGIG (reference sequence). The V and J ends lost 2 bases and 0 bases respectively, with 14 bases between them. The CDR3 reads CAWSKAGRHSNQPQHF. The CDR3 DNA follows: TGTGCCTGGAGTAAGGCCGGCAGACATAGCAATCAGCCCCAGCATTTT.

Only one count was recorded for this clone. The chain uses TRBV11-2 and TRBJ1-1; D call uncertain. V was shortened by 1 base and J by 6 bases, with 21 bases between the two germline ends. CDR3 length equals 17 residues. CDR1 SGHAT and CDR2 FQNNGV come from the germline V gene. CDR3 loop: CASSLGTGNGIRPEAFF. The CDR3 DNA sequence: TGTGCCAGCAGCTTAGGAACCGGGAATGGTATTAGACCTGAAGCTTTCTTT.

J is TRBJ2-7 and V is TRBV19; 9 positions agree with TRBD1. CDR1 LNHDA and CDR2 SQIVND come from the germline V gene (reference sequence). With 4 bases clipped from V and 7 bases from J, the junction kept 5 bases outside the gene matches. This CDR3 contains 13 residues. CDR3 amino acids: CASSREGTGEQYF. DNA of the CDR3: TGTGCCAGTAGTAGGGAGGGGACAGGGGAGCAGTACTTC.

Worth noting for this clone: Different DNA sequences within this sample yield the same CDR3. This rearrangement joins TRBV18 to TRBJ2-2; D may be TRBD1 (6 bases). The CDR3 spans 15 residues. V gave up 3 bases and J gave up 0 bases, with 8 bases separating them. CDR1 and CDR2 (germline): KGHSH, LQKENI. This CDR3 reads CASSPDRTNTGELFF. CDR3 coding DNA: TGTGCCAGCTCACCGGACAGAACGAACACCGGGGAGCTGTTTTTT.

The rearrangement joins TRBV6-5 to TRBJ1-5; 7 nucleotides align to TRBD1. Germline trimming cut 6 bases from V and 2 bases from J; bases unmatched to any gene: 1. Looked up from germline, CDR1 is MNHEY and CDR2 is SVGAGI. The CDR3 runs 13 residues. The CDR3 sequence is CASRGTGNQPQHF. In nucleotides, the CDR3 is TGTGCCAGCAGGGGGACAGGCAATCAGCCCCAGCATTTT.

The chain couples TRBV19 to TRBJ2-3; 8 positions agree with TRBD2. Losses at the gene ends were 7 bases for V and 2 bases for J; bases not matched to a gene: 5. CDR3 length: 14 residues. CDR1 and CDR2 (germline): LNHDA, SQIVND (reference sequence). The CDR3 DNA reads as TGTGCCAGTACCGCAGCGGGGGCCACAGATACGCAGTATTTT. This encodes CASTAAGATDTQYF.

The chain is built from TRBV7-8 and TRBJ2-7; the D is unclear. From germline, CDR1 is SGHVS and CDR2 FQNEAQ. The V gene lost 0 bases and the J gene lost 2 bases, with 2 bases spanning the gap. This CDR3 comprises 12 residues. In DNA form, the CDR3 reads TGTGCCAGCAGCTTAGCGCCCTACGAGCAGTACTTC. This gives the protein CASSLAPYEQYF.

The chain recombines TRBV2 with TRBJ2-1; 10 bases align to TRBD2. V was clipped by 10 bases and J by 0 bases; unmatched bases: 15. The germline CDR1 and CDR2 sequences are SNHLY and FYNNEI. CDR3 length equals 18 residues. This chain's CDR3 is CATSGPSGGISSYNEQFF. The CDR3 bases are TGTGCCACCTCAGGGCCTAGCGGGGGCATCAGCTCCTACAATGAGCAGTTCTTC.

The chain employs TRBV11-2 and TRBJ2-7, with TRBD1 as a possible D gene (6 bases). The CDR3 runs to 14 residues. Germline assignment: CDR1 SGHAT and CDR2 FQNNGV. V was cut by 3 bases and J by 3 bases, with 12 bases left in between. The chain's CDR3 is CASSFSDRNYEQYF. CDR3 bases: TGTGCCAGCAGCTTTAGCGACAGGAACTACGAGCAGTACTTC.

The chain is built from TRBV7-8 and TRBJ2-5; TRBD2 matches at 7 bases. V lost 7 bases and J lost 1; bases outside the gene matches: 6. The CDR3 spans 14 residues. Germline lookup yields CDR1 SGHVS and CDR2 FQNEAQ. CDR3 sequence (DNA): TGTGCCAGCACCGGGAGGACGGGCCAAGAGACCCAGTACTTC. Translated: CASTGRTGQETQYF.

The rearrangement uses TRBV7-9 and TRBJ1-2, with D unresolved. The CDR3 totals 17 residues. Germline V gives CDR1 SEHNR, CDR2 FQNEAQ (reference sequence). V was pared by 1 base and J by 0 bases, with 15 bases between. This chain's CDR3 is CASSLEPKRLTNYGYTF. In nucleotides, the CDR3 is TGTGCCAGCAGCTTAGAGCCAAAGCGACTAACTAACTATGGCTACACCTTC. The variable domain in full, with the rest retrieved from reference TRBV7-9 and TRBJ1-2, is DTGVSQNPRHKITKRGQNVTFRCDPISEHNRLYWYRQTLGQGPEFLTYFQNEAQLEKSRLLSDRFSAERPKGSFSTLEIQRTEQGDSAMYLCASSLEPKRLTNYGYTFGSGTRLTVV.